Reported below is one TCR beta chain. Its matching antigen is unknown. Assay: immunoSEQ multiplex PCR; the TCRdb copy retains only in-frame clones and omits some. The sample carries some 100,000 clones, just over 85% recorded once. The record originates from a study of T cell responses to AZD1222 COVID-19 vaccine. Germline CDR1 is MRHNA and CDR2 is SNTAGT. The CDR3 covers 13 residues. Trimming cost V 2 bases and J 5 bases, with 7 bases left between them. Regarding the study as a whole: Clonal diversity may have been underestimated in mostly white British donors.

The clonotype was recovered from an adult who received the AZD1222 COVID-19 vaccine. The chain is built from TRBV6-4 and TRBJ2-1, with D perhaps matching TRBD1 (6 bases). Specimen: peripheral blood, collected 28 days after the second AZD1222 dose. The CDR3 is CASSDRDNNEQFF. In DNA form, the CDR3 reads TGTGCCAGCAGTGACCGGGACAACAATGAGCAGTTCTTC.